Below, 16 T cell receptor beta chains from the same sample are listed, as sequenced in a study of technical replicates of blood from several donors. Repertoires were generated with immunoSEQ multiplex PCR, while TCRdb's copy carries only in-frame clones and drops some. The sample shows roughly 80,000 clones, 94% of them seen only once. Specimen: T cells isolated from PBMCs. The receptors here all came from a human donor in good health.

This clone was counted a single time. The J gene is TRBJ1-3, the V gene TRBV19; D uncertain. Germline V gene lookup returns CDR1 LNHDA and CDR2 SQIVND (reference sequence). V was shortened by 3 bases and J by 4 bases, with 16 bases between the two germline ends. This CDR3 has 16 amino acids. As DNA, the CDR3 is TGTGCCAGTAGTATTAAATTGCGGGTCTCCGGAAACACCATATATTTT. Translated: CASSIKLRVSGNTIYF. The full variable domain, with the rest looked up from reference TRBV19 and TRBJ1-3, is DGGITQSPKYLFRKEGQNVTLSCEQNLNHDAMYWYRQDPGQGLRLIYYSQIVNDFQKGDIAEGYSVSREKKESFPLTVTSAQKNPTAFYLCASSIKLRVSGNTIYFGEGSWLTVV.

A single count supports this clone. The chain has TRBV6-1 and TRBJ1-1, with a possible D match to TRBD1 (6 bases). The CDR3 is 12 amino acids. Per the germline V gene, CDR1 is MNHNS and CDR2 is SASEGT. V was trimmed by 9 bases and J by 4 bases, leaving 12 bases between them. CDR3 DNA sequence: TGTGCCAGTGCAGGGGAAGGCACTGAAGCTTTCTTT. It encodes CASAGEGTEAFF.

This clone has only one observation. This chain joins TRBV6-6 and TRBJ2-1; 11 bases agree with TRBD2. This CDR3 region has 16 residues. The V gene end was trimmed by 5 bases and the J gene end by 4 bases; junction bases not matched to a gene: 7. Germline values: CDR1 MNHNY, CDR2 SVGAGI (reference sequence). CDR3 region: CASSPQTSGTYNEQFF. The CDR3 DNA reads TGTGCCAGCAGTCCGCAGACTAGCGGGACTTACAATGAGCAGTTCTTC.

This chain joins TRBV28 and TRBJ1-2; 8 bases agree with TRBD1. Trimming removed 5 bases from V and 8 bases from J; junction bases left unmatched: 7. Germline loops: CDR1 MDHEN, CDR2 SYDVKM. The CDR3 extends over 13 amino acids. CDR3 sequence: CASSGQGPPGYTF. In nucleotides, the CDR3 is TGTGCCAGCAGTGGACAGGGCCCACCGGGCTACACCTTC.

The V and J genes are TRBV4-2 and TRBJ2-5; tentative D call: TRBD2 (6 bases). This CDR3 spans 14 amino acids. Trimming took 1 base from V and 2 from J, leaving 8 bases between them. Germline-derived CDR1 and CDR2 are LGHNA and YNFKEQ. CDR3 sequence (DNA): TGTGCCAGCAGCCAAGGTAGCGGTCAAGAGACCCAGTACTTC. Translating it yields CASSQGSGQETQYF.

CDR3 nucleotide sequence: TGTGCCAGCAGCTTATTCCGGTACACTGAAGCTTTCTTT. Its translation: CASSLFRYTEAFF. V is TRBV7-2 and J is TRBJ1-1, with no clear D. This CDR3 has 13 residues. Germline assignment: CDR1 SGHTA and CDR2 FQGNSA. V was clipped by 2 bases and J by 3 bases, with 7 bases between them.

The chain combines TRBV27 with TRBJ2-7, with TRBD2 matching 8 bases. The CDR3 runs 13 residues. J was trimmed by 3 bases and V by 5 bases; bases with no gene match: 3. Per germline, CDR1 MNHEY and CDR2 SMNVEV (reference sequence). This chain's CDR3 is CASSPGTSYEQYF. CDR3 nucleotides: TGTGCCAGCAGTCCCGGGACTAGCTACGAGCAGTACTTC.

V usage is TRBV7-6 and J usage is TRBJ1-5, with D unresolved. The CDR3 consists of 14 residues. The germline gives CDR1 SGHVS, CDR2 FNYEAQ. V was trimmed by 0 bases and J by 4 bases, leaving 7 bases between them. CDR3 DNA: TGTGCCAGCAGCTTAGCACCGGGAAATCAGCCCCAGCATTTT. Amino acid sequence: CASSLAPGNQPQHF.

V and J are TRBV27 and TRBJ2-3; tentatively, D is TRBD2 (5 bases). Germline V lookup: CDR1 MNHEY, CDR2 SMNVEV (reference sequence). V lost 3 bases to trimming and J lost 2 bases, with 9 bases between them. CDR3 size: 14 residues. CDR3 sequence (DNA): TGTGCCAGCAGTTTTCCCGGGGACACAGATACGCAGTATTTT. Amino acids: CASSFPGDTDTQYF.

The CDR3 nucleotides are TGCAGCGTTCTGCCAGGGGTAAACTATGGCTACACCTTC. Its translation is CSVLPGVNYGYTF. The rearrangement links TRBV29-1 to TRBJ1-2; possible D gene TRBD1, 6 bases. Trimming stripped 5 bases from V and 2 bases from J, with 12 bases between. The CDR3 is 13 residues long. Per the germline V gene, CDR1 is SQVTM and CDR2 is ANQGSEA.

J is TRBJ2-7 and V is TRBV7-6, with TRBD1 matching 8 bases. The V gene's germline CDR1 is SGHVS and CDR2 FNYEAQ. V was clipped by 5 bases and J by 5 bases; unmatched bases: 11. The CDR3 runs 15 residues. CDR3 in DNA: TGTGCCAGCAGCCCCACGGCCGGACAGGGAAACGAGCAGTACTTC. This codes for CASSPTAGQGNEQYF.

The chain has TRBV7-9 and TRBJ1-4; D is unclear. V dropped 4 bases and J dropped 7 bases, with 16 bases sitting between them. Germline lookup yields CDR1 SEHNR and CDR2 FQNEAQ (reference sequence). The CDR3 is 15 amino acids. CDR3 in amino acids: CASSSQLARGEKLFF. The CDR3 bases are TGTGCCAGCAGCTCCCAACTGGCCCGGGGTGAAAAACTGTTTTTT.

V gene TRBV9 combines with J gene TRBJ1-1, with no clear D. V lost 4 bases and J lost 3, with 10 bases in between. CDR1 is SGDLS, CDR2 YYNGEE, per germline. The CDR3 extends over 13 amino acids. The CDR3 region has the DNA TGTGCCAGCAGCCGGCCCGGGGACACTGAAGCTTTCTTT. It yields the protein CASSRPGDTEAFF.

This clone appeared a single time. This chain links TRBV15 with TRBJ2-7; D perhaps matches TRBD2 (5 bases). The CDR3 length is 14 residues. Germline CDR1 and CDR2: LNHNV and YYDKDF (reference sequence). The V and J ends lost 0 bases and 3 bases respectively, with 9 bases between them. CDR3: CATSRDLASYEQYF. The DNA for the CDR3 is TGTGCCACCAGCAGAGATCTAGCCAGCTACGAGCAGTACTTC.

J is TRBJ1-2 and V is TRBV11-2; TRBD1 might be the D (6 bases). In germline, CDR1 is SGHAT, CDR2 FQNNGV. The CDR3 sequence is 15 residues long. Trimming took off 5 bases at V and 8 bases at J, with 21 bases between the two ends. CDR3 in amino acids: CASSKDGTPTLGYTF. CDR3 nucleotides: TGTGCCAGCAGCAAGGACGGGACACCCACGCTAGGCTACACCTTC.

The rearrangement joins TRBV9 to TRBJ1-1; 7 nucleotides line up with TRBD1. The CDR3 is made up of 14 amino acids. CDR1 is SGDLS, CDR2 YYNGEE, per germline. V trimming: 3 bases; J trimming: 5 bases; junction bases outside the gene matches: 7. The CDR3, as DNA: TGTGCCAGCAGCGGACAGGGACGAGGTACTGAAGCTTTCTTT. This encodes CASSGQGRGTEAFF.